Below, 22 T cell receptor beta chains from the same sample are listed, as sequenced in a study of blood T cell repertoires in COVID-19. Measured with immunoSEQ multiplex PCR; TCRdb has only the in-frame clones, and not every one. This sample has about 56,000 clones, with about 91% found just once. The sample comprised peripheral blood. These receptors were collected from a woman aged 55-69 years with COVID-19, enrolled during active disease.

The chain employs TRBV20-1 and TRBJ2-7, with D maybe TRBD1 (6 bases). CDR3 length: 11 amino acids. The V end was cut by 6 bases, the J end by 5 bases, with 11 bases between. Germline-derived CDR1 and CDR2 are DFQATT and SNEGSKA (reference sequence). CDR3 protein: CSAAQGNEQYF. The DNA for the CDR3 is TGCAGTGCCGCTCAGGGGAACGAGCAGTACTTC.

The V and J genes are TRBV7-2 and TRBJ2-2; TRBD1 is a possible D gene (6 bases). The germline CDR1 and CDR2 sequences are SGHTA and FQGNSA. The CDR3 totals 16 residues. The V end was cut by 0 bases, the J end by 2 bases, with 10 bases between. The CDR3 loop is CASSLADSTNTGELFF. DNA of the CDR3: TGTGCCAGCAGCTTAGCGGACAGCACAAACACCGGGGAGCTGTTTTTT.

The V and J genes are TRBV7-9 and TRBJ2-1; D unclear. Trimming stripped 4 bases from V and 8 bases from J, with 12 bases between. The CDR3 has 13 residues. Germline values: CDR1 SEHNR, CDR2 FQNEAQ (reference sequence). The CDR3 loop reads CASSSQPTDEQFF. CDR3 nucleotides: TGTGCCAGCAGCTCCCAACCCACGGATGAGCAGTTCTTC.

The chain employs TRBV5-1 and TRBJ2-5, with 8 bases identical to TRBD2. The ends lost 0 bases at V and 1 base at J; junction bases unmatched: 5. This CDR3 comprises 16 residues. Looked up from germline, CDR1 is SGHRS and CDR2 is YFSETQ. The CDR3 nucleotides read TGCGCCAGCAGCTTGGTGTTAGCGGGGCCCCAAGAGACCCAGTACTTC. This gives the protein CASSLVLAGPQETQYF.

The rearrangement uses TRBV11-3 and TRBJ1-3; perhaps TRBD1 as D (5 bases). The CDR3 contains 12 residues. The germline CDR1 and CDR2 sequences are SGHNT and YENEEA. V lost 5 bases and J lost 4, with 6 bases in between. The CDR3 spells CASSPGGNTIYF. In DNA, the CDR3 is TGTGCCAGCAGCCCAGGGGGAAACACCATATATTTT.

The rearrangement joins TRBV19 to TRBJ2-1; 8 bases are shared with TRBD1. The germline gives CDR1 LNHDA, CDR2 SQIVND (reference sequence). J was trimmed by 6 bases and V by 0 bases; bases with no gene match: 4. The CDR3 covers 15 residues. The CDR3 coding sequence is TGTGCCAGTAGTATAGAGGACAGGGTTTTCAATGAGCAGTTCTTC. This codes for CASSIEDRVFNEQFF.

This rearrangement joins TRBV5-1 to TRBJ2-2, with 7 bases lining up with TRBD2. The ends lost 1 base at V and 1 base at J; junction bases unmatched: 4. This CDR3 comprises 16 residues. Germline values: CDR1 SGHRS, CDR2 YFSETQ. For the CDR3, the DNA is TGCGCCAGCAGCTTGACCGGCGGGGGGAACACCGGGGAGCTGTTTTTT. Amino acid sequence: CASSLTGGGNTGELFF.

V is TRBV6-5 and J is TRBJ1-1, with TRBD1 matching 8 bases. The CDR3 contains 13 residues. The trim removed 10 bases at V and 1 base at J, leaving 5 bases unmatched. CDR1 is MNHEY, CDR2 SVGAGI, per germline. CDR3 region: CATHGQGNTEAFF. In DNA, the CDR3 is TGTGCCACTCACGGACAGGGGAACACTGAAGCTTTCTTT.

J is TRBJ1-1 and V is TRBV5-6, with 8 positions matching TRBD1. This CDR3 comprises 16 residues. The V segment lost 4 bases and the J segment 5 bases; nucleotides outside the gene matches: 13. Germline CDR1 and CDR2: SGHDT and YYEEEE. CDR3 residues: CASSPGQDPRGTEAFF. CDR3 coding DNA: TGTGCCAGCAGCCCGGGACAGGACCCTCGAGGGACTGAAGCTTTCTTT.

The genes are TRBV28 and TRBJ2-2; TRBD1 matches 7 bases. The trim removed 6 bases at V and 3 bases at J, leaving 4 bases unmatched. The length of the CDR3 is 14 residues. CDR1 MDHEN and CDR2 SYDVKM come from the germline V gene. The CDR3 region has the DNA TGTGCCAGCAGACCCCAGGGGGACACCGGGGAGCTGTTTTTT. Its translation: CASRPQGDTGELFF.

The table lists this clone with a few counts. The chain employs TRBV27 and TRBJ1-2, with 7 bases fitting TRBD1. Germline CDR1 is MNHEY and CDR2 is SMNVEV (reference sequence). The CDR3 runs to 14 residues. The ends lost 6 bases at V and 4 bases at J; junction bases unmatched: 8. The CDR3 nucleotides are TGTGCCAGCAGGGGACAGTCCCGTCTCTATGGCTACACCTTC. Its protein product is CASRGQSRLYGYTF.

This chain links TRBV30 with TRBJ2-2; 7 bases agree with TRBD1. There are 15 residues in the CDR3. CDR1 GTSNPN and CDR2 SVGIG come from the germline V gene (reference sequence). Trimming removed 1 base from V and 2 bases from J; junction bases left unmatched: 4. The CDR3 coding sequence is TGTGCCTGGAGTGCTTGGGACAGCAACACCGGGGAGCTGTTTTTT. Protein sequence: CAWSAWDSNTGELFF.

CDR3 bases: TGTGCCAGCAGCTGGACAGGGGGCAATCAGCCCCAGCATTTT. Protein sequence: CASSWTGGNQPQHF. The rearrangement links TRBV5-6 to TRBJ1-5; 9 nucleotides match TRBD1. CDR1 and CDR2 from the germline V gene are SGHDT and YYEEEE. V was pared by 3 bases and J by 2 bases, with 0 bases of the junction left unmatched. CDR3 length equals 14 residues.

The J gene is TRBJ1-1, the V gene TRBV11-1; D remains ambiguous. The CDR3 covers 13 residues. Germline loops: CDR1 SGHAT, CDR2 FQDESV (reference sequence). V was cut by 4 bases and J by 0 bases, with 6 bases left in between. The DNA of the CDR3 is TGTGCCAGCAGCTCCGGGTTGAACACTGAAGCTTTCTTT. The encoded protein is CASSSGLNTEAFF.

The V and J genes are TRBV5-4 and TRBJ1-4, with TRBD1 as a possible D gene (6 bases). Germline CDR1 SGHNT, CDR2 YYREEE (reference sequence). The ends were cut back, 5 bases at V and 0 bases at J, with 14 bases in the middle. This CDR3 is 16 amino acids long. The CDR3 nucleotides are TGTGCCAGCAGTTTTACTACAGGGTCAACTAATGAAAAACTGTTTTTT. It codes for CASSFTTGSTNEKLFF.

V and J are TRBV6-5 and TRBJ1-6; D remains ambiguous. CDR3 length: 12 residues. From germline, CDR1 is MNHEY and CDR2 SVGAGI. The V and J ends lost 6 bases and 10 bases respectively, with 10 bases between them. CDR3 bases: TGTGCCAGCAGCCCGGGGATGTCACCCCTCCACTTT. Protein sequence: CASSPGMSPLHF.

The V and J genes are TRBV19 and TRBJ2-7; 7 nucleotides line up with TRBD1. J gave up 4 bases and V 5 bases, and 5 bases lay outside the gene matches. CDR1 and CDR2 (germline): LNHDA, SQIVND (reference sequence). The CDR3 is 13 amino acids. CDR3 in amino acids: CASSPDRYYEQYF. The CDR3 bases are TGTGCCAGTAGTCCGGACAGGTATTACGAGCAGTACTTC.

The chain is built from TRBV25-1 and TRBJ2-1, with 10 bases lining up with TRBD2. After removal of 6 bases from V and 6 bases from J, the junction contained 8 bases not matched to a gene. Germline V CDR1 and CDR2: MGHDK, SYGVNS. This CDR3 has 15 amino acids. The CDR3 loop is CASSALAGAFNEQFF. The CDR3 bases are TGTGCCAGCAGCGCCCTAGCGGGAGCCTTCAATGAGCAGTTCTTC.

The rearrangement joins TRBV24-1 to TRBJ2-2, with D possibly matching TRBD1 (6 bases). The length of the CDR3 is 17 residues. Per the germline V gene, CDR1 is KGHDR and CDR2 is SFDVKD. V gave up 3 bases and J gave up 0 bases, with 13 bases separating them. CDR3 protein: CATSDPSDSPNTGELFF. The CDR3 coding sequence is TGTGCCACCAGTGATCCCTCGGACAGCCCGAACACCGGGGAGCTGTTTTTT.

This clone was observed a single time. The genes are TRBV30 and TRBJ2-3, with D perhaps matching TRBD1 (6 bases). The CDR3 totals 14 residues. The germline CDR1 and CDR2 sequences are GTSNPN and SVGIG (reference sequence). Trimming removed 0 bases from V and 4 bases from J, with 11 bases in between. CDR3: CAWSVLRGSDTQYF. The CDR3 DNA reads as TGTGCCTGGAGTGTACTGAGGGGGTCAGATACGCAGTATTTT.

The CDR3 loop reads CASSPGTGTGQPQHF. DNA of the CDR3: TGTGCCAGCAGCCCGGGGACAGGGACTGGTCAGCCCCAGCATTTT. The chain combines TRBV7-8 with TRBJ1-5; 9 bases agree with TRBD1. Germline-derived CDR1 and CDR2 are SGHVS and FQNEAQ. The CDR3 is 15 residues long. Trimming cost V 5 bases and J 6 bases; bases outside gene matches: 8.

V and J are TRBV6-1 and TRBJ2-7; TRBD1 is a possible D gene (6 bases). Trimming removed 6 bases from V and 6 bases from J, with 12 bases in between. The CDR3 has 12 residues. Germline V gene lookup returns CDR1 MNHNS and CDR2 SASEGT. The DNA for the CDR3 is TGTGCCAGCAGGACGACACAGGGCGAGCAGTACTTC. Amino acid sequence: CASRTTQGEQYF.